Listed below are T cell receptor beta chains from one sample, sequenced in a study of shared clonotypes between healthy human individuals. The table came from immunoSEQ multiplex PCR; TCRdb's copy has only in-frame clones and leaves some out. In the table there are about 580,000 clones, 95% to 98% of which are singletons. The sample comprised naive CD8+ T cells sorted from blood. These receptors were obtained from a man aged 25-45 years in good health. Each CDR3 is given with its conserved first and last residue. The order of the fields is CDR3 length, V gene, J gene, D gene, clone size, CDR3 DNA, CDR3 protein. The D gene is left open where the match is weak. Not every row has a clone size; where given, it reads once, few, many or a size class.

CDR3 length: 14
V gene: TRBV5-5
J gene: TRBJ2-7
D gene: -
clone size: -
CDR3 DNA: TGTGCCAGCAGCTCGGACACGAACTCCTACGAGCAGTACTTC
CDR3 protein: CASSSDTNSYEQYF

CDR3 length: 17
V gene: TRBV5-4
J gene: TRBJ2-7
D gene: TRBD2
clone size: -
CDR3 DNA: TGTGCCAGCAGCTTGGCGGAGACTAGCGGGAGTCCCCACGAGCAGTACTTC
CDR3 protein: CASSLAETSGSPHEQYF

CDR3 length: 15
V gene: TRBV9
J gene: TRBJ2-3
D gene: -
clone size: -
CDR3 DNA: TGTGCCAGCAGCCGGGATGGGGGGCATAAAGATACGCAGTATTTT
CDR3 protein: CASSRDGGHKDTQYF

CDR3 length: 13
V gene: TRBV29-1
J gene: TRBJ2-7
D gene: -
clone size: once
CDR3 DNA: TGCAGCGTTGAAGACGGTGAGGGCTACGAGCAGTACTTC
CDR3 protein: CSVEDGEGYEQYF

CDR3 length: 16
V gene: TRBV4-1
J gene: TRBJ2-1
D gene: TRBD2
clone size: -
CDR3 DNA: TGCGCCAGCAGCCAAACTAGCGGGGACCCCTACAATGAGCAGTTCTTC
CDR3 protein: CASSQTSGDPYNEQFF

CDR3 length: 14
V gene: TRBV29-1
J gene: TRBJ2-7
D gene: -
clone size: -
CDR3 DNA: TGCAGCGTTGAACTTCCCCGTTCCTCCTACGAGCAGTACTTC
CDR3 protein: CSVELPRSSYEQYF

CDR3 length: 14
V gene: TRBV27
J gene: TRBJ2-3
D gene: -
clone size: -
CDR3 DNA: TGTGCCAGCAGTTCGAGAGGGCGCACAGATACGCAGTATTTT
CDR3 protein: CASSSRGRTDTQYF

CDR3 length: 14
V gene: TRBV10-1
J gene: TRBJ2-2
D gene: -
clone size: -
CDR3 DNA: TGCGCCAGCAGTGAGGGTCAGGGTGGCGGGGAGCTGTTTTTT
CDR3 protein: CASSEGQGGGELFF

CDR3 length: 13
V gene: TRBV4-1
J gene: TRBJ1-1
D gene: -
clone size: -
CDR3 DNA: TGCGCCAGCAGCCAAGATTACCCGAGGCGGGCTTTCTTT
CDR3 protein: CASSQDYPRRAFF

CDR3 length: 14
V gene: TRBV2
J gene: TRBJ2-1
D gene: TRBD2
clone size: -
CDR3 DNA: TGTGCCAGCAGTGACGGGGGGGAGTACAATGAGCAGTTCTTC
CDR3 protein: CASSDGGEYNEQFF

CDR3 length: 12
V gene: TRBV2
J gene: TRBJ2-2
D gene: -
clone size: -
CDR3 DNA: TGTGCCAGCAGAGGGACGACCGGGGAGCTGTTTTTT
CDR3 protein: CASRGTTGELFF

CDR3 length: 14
V gene: TRBV27
J gene: TRBJ2-2
D gene: TRBD1
clone size: -
CDR3 DNA: TGTGCCAGTAACAGGGGTATGGGCACCGGGGAGCTGTTTTTT
CDR3 protein: CASNRGMGTGELFF

CDR3 length: 16
V gene: TRBV4-1
J gene: TRBJ2-7
D gene: TRBD1
clone size: -
CDR3 DNA: TGCGCCAGCAGCCAGGTGGGACAGCCCTCCTCCTACGAGCAGTACTTC
CDR3 protein: CASSQVGQPSSYEQYF

CDR3 length: 13
V gene: TRBV28
J gene: TRBJ2-1
D gene: -
clone size: -
CDR3 DNA: TGTGCCAGCATGGCGGGCCGGGGGAATGAGCAGTTCTTC
CDR3 protein: CASMAGRGNEQFF

CDR3 length: 15
V gene: TRBV5-1
J gene: TRBJ2-7
D gene: TRBD1
clone size: -
CDR3 DNA: TGCGCCAGCAGCACCGGGACAGGATTGGCCTACGAGCAGTACTTC
CDR3 protein: CASSTGTGLAYEQYF

CDR3 length: 16
V gene: TRBV4-3
J gene: TRBJ2-7
D gene: TRBD1
clone size: -
CDR3 DNA: TGCGCCAGCAGCCAAGACGGGACAGAAAGCTCCTACGAGCAGTACTTC
CDR3 protein: CASSQDGTESSYEQYF

CDR3 length: 20
V gene: TRBV15
J gene: TRBJ1-5
D gene: TRBD1
clone size: -
CDR3 DNA: TGTGCCACCAGCAGAGGGAGGAAAAAGACAGGGGACCTTAGCAATCAGCCCCAGCATTTT
CDR3 protein: CATSRGRKKTGDLSNQPQHF

CDR3 length: 13
V gene: TRBV18
J gene: TRBJ2-7
D gene: -
clone size: -
CDR3 DNA: TGTGCCAGCTCAGCAGGGGCCTCCTACGAGCAGTACTTC
CDR3 protein: CASSAGASYEQYF

CDR3 length: 12
V gene: TRBV9
J gene: TRBJ2-3
D gene: -
clone size: once
CDR3 DNA: TGTGCCAGCAGGCCGACGGTTGATACGCAGTATTTT
CDR3 protein: CASRPTVDTQYF

CDR3 length: 14
V gene: TRBV15
J gene: TRBJ2-7
D gene: TRBD2
clone size: -
CDR3 DNA: TGTGCCACCAGCAGACCGGGAGGGCTTCCCGAGCAGTACTTC
CDR3 protein: CATSRPGGLPEQYF

CDR3 length: 15
V gene: TRBV30
J gene: TRBJ1-5
D gene: TRBD1
clone size: -
CDR3 DNA: TGTGCCTGGAGTGCCTGGACAGGGGGCAATCAGCCCCAGCATTTT
CDR3 protein: CAWSAWTGGNQPQHF

CDR3 length: 14
V gene: TRBV11-3
J gene: TRBJ2-7
D gene: TRBD1
clone size: -
CDR3 DNA: TGTGCCAGCAGCTCCGGGACAGGGTTGAACGAGCAGTACTTC
CDR3 protein: CASSSGTGLNEQYF

CDR3 length: 15
V gene: TRBV7-2
J gene: TRBJ2-5
D gene: -
clone size: -
CDR3 DNA: TGTGCCAGCAGCTTATGGGGAACAGCTCAAGAGACCCAGTACTTC
CDR3 protein: CASSLWGTAQETQYF

CDR3 length: 13
V gene: TRBV4-2
J gene: TRBJ2-6
D gene: -
clone size: -
CDR3 DNA: TGTGCCAGCAGCCAAGATCCGACCAACGTCCTGACTTTC
CDR3 protein: CASSQDPTNVLTF

CDR3 length: 14
V gene: TRBV5-1
J gene: TRBJ2-7
D gene: TRBD2
clone size: -
CDR3 DNA: TGCGCCAGCAGCTTGGAACTAGCGGGAGACGAGCAGTACTTC
CDR3 protein: CASSLELAGDEQYF

CDR3 length: 13
V gene: TRBV29-1
J gene: TRBJ2-3
D gene: -
clone size: -
CDR3 DNA: TGCAGCGCCCTGACCTCTGTGCGAGATACGCAGTATTTT
CDR3 protein: CSALTSVRDTQYF

CDR3 length: 15
V gene: TRBV4-1
J gene: TRBJ2-7
D gene: -
clone size: -
CDR3 DNA: TGCGCCAGCAGCCTGTCCGGGACGGCCTCCTACGAGCAGTACTTC
CDR3 protein: CASSLSGTASYEQYF

CDR3 length: 13
V gene: TRBV7-9
J gene: TRBJ1-1
D gene: TRBD1
clone size: -
CDR3 DNA: TGTGCCAGCAGTCTCACAGGGGGCACTGAAGCTTTCTTT
CDR3 protein: CASSLTGGTEAFF

CDR3 length: 13
V gene: TRBV9
J gene: TRBJ1-3
D gene: -
clone size: -
CDR3 DNA: TGTGCCAGCAGCGTCGATGGTGGAAACACCATATATTTT
CDR3 protein: CASSVDGGNTIYF

CDR3 length: 15
V gene: TRBV5-4
J gene: TRBJ2-7
D gene: TRBD2
clone size: -
CDR3 DNA: TGTGCCAGCAGCCGGGTCCCGGGACTAGGCTACGAGCAGTACTTC
CDR3 protein: CASSRVPGLGYEQYF

CDR3 length: 14
V gene: TRBV7-5
J gene: TRBJ2-1
D gene: -
clone size: once
CDR3 DNA: TGTGTCAGAAGCTTAAGTCGAAGAGGGAATGAGCAGTTCTTC
CDR3 protein: CVRSLSRRGNEQFF

CDR3 length: 13
V gene: TRBV6-1
J gene: TRBJ2-7
D gene: -
clone size: -
CDR3 DNA: TGTGCCAGCAGTGAATTGGGAACCTACGAGCAGTACTTC
CDR3 protein: CASSELGTYEQYF